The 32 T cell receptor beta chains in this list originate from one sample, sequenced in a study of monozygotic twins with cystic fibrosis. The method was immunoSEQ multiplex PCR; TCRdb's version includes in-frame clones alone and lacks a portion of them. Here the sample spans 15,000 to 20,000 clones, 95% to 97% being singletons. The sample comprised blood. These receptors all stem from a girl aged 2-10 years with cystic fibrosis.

The CDR3 DNA follows: TGTGCCAGCAGCAATCGAGGAGACGGGACAGATACGCAGTATTTT. It yields the protein CASSNRGDGTDTQYF. The V gene is TRBV21-1, the J gene TRBJ2-3; TRBD2, the table's D call, lacks a check against the DNA. TRBV21-1 corresponds to a pseudogene. The CDR3 spans 15 residues.

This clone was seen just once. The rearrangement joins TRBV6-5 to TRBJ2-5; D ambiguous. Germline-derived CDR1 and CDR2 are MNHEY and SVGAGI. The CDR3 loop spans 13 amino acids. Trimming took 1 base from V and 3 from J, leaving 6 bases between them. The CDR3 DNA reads TGTGCCAGCAGTTACTTGATGAAAGAGACCCAGTACTTC. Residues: CASSYLMKETQYF.

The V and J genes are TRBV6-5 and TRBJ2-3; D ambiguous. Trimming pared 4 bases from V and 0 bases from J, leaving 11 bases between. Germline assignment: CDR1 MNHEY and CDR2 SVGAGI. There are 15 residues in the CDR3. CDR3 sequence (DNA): TGTGCCAGCAGTTTTGGGATCTCTAGCACAGATACGCAGTATTTT. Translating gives CASSFGISSTDTQYF.

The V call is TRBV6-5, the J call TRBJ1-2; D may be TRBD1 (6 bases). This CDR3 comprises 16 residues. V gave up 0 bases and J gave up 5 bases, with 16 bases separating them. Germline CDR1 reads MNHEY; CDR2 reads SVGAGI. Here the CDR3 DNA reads TGTGCCAGCAGTTACTCCAGGACAGCGAGACTATATGGCTACACCTTC. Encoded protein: CASSYSRTARLYGYTF.

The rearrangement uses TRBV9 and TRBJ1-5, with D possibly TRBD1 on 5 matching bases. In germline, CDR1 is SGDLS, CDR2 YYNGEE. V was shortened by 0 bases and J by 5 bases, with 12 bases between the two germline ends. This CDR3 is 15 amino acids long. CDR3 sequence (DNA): TGTGCCAGCAGCGTAGCAGGGTCCCCGGATCAGCCCCAGCATTTT. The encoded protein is CASSVAGSPDQPQHF.

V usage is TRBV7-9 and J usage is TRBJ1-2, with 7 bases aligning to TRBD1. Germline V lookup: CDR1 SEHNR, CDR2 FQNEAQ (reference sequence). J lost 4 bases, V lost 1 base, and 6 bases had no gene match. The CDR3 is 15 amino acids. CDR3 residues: CASSLVSQGGYGYTF. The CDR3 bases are TGTGCCAGCAGCTTAGTATCTCAGGGGGGCTATGGCTACACCTTC.

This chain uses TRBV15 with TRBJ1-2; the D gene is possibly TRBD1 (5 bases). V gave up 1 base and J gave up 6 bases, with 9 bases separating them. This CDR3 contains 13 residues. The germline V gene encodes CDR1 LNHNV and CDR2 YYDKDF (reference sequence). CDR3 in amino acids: CATSRVEGHGYTF. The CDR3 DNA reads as TGTGCCACCAGCAGAGTTGAGGGGCATGGCTACACCTTC.

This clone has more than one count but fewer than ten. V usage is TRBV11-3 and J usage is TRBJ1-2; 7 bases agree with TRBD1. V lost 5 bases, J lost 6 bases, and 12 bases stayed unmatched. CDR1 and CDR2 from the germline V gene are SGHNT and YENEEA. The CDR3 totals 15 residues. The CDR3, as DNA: TGTGCCAGCAGCAGAAGAGGGGCAGGGGGACATGGCTACACCTTC. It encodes CASSRRGAGGHGYTF.

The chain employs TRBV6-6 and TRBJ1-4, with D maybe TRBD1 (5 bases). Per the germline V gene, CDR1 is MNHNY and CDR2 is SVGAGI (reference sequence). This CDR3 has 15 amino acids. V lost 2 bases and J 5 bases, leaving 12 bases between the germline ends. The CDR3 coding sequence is TGTGCCAGCAGTTACCCGAGCCAGGGAAATGAAAAACTGTTTTTT. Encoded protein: CASSYPSQGNEKLFF.

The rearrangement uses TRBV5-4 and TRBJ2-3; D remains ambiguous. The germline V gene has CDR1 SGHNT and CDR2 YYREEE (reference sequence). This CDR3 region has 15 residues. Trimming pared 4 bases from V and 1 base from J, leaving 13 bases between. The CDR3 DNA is TGTGCCAGCAGCCTGGGTGGGTCTCGCACAGATACGCAGTATTTT. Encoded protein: CASSLGGSRTDTQYF.

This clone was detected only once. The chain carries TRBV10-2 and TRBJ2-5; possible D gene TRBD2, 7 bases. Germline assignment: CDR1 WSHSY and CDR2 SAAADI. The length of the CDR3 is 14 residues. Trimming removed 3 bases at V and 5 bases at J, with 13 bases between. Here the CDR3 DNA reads TGCGCCAGCAGTGACGGGGGGCCGGGGGAGACCCAGTACTTC. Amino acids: CASSDGGPGETQYF.

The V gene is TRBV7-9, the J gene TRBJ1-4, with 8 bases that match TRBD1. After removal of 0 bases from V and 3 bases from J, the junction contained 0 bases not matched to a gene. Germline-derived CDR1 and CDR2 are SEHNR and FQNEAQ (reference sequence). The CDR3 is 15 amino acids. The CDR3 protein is CASSLAQGANEKLFF. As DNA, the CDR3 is TGTGCCAGCAGCTTAGCACAGGGGGCTAATGAAAAACTGTTTTTT.

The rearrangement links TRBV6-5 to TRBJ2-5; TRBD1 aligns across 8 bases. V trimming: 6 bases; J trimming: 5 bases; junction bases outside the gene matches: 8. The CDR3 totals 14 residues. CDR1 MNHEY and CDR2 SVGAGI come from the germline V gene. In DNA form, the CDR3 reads TGTGCCAGCAGCCGACAGGGGATTAAGGAGACCCAGTACTTC. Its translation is CASSRQGIKETQYF.

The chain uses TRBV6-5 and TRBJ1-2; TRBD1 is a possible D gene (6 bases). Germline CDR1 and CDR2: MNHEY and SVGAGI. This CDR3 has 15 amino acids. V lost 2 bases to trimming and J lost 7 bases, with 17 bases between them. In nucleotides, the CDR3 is TGTGCCAGCAGTTACACAAAGGACAGTTTGCGTGGCTACACCTTC. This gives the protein CASSYTKDSLRGYTF.

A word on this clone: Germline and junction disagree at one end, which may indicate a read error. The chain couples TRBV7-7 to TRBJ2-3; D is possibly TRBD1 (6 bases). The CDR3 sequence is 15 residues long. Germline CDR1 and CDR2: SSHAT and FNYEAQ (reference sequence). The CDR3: CASSLVWGHTDTQYF. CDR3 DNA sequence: TGTGCTAGCAGCTTAGTCTGGGGGCACACAGATACGCAGTATTTT.

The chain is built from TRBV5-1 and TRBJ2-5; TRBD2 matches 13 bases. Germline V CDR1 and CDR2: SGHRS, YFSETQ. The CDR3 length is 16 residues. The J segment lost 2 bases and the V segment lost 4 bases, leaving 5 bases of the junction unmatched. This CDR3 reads CASSTGLAGPQETQYF. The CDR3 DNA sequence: TGCGCCAGCAGCACGGGACTAGCGGGGCCTCAAGAGACCCAGTACTTC.

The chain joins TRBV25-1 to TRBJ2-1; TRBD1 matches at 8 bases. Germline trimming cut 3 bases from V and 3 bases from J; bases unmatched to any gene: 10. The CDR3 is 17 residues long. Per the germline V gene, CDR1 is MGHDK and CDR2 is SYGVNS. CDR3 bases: TGTGCCAGCAGTGACCCCGCCGGTACAGGGGGCTACAATGAGCAGTTCTTC. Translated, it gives CASSDPAGTGGYNEQFF.

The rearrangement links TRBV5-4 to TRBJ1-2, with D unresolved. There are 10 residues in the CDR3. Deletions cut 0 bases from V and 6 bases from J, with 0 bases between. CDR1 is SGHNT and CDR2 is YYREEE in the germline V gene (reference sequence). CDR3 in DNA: TGTGCCAGCAGCTTGGATGGCTACACCTTC. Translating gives CASSLDGYTF.

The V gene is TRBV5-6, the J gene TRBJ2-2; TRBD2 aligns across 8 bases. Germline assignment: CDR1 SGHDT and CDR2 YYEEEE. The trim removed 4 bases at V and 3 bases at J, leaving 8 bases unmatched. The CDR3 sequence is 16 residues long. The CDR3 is CASSPPGGAYTGELFF. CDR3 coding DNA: TGTGCCAGCAGCCCACCCGGGGGGGCATACACCGGGGAGCTGTTTTTT.

The chain's CDR3 is CASEPGQGYTDTQYF. In DNA form, the CDR3 reads TGTGCCAGCGAACCGGGACAGGGGTACACAGATACGCAGTATTTT. V gene TRBV7-9 combines with J gene TRBJ2-3, with 10 bases aligning to TRBD1. J gave up 2 bases and V 8 bases, and 7 bases lay outside the gene matches. The CDR3 is made up of 15 amino acids. Germline V gene lookup returns CDR1 SEHNR and CDR2 FQNEAQ (reference sequence).

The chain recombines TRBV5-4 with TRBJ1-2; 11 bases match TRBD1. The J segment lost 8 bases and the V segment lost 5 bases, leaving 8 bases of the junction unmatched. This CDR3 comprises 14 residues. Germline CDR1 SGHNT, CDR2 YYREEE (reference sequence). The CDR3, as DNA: TGTGCCAGCAGTGAAGGACAGGGGGCAGTCGGCTACACCTTC. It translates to CASSEGQGAVGYTF. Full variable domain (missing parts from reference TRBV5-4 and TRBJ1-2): ETGVTQSPTHLIKTRGQQVTLRCSSQSGHNTVSWYQQALGQGPQFIFQYYREEENGRGNFPPRFSGLQFPNYSSELNVNALELDDSALYLCASSEGQGAVGYTFGSGTRLTVV.

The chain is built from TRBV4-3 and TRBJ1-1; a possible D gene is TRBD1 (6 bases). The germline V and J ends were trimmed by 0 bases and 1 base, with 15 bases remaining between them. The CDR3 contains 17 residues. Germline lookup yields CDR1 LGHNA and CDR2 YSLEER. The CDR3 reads CASSQDGQGTRNTEAFF. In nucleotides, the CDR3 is TGCGCCAGCAGCCAAGATGGGCAGGGGACTAGGAACACTGAAGCTTTCTTT.

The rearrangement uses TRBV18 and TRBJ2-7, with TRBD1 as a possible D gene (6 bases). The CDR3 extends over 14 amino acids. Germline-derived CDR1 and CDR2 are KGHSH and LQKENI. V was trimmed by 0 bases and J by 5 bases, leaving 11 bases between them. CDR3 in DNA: TGTGCCAGCTCACCACCGCAGGGGTGGGACGAGCAGTACTTC. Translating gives CASSPPQGWDEQYF.

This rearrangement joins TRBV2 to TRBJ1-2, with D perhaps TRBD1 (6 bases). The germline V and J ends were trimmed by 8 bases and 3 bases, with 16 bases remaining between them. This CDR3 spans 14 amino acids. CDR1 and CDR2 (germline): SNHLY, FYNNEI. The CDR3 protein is CASGAGEFDYGYTF. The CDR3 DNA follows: TGTGCCAGCGGTGCAGGGGAATTTGACTATGGCTACACCTTC.

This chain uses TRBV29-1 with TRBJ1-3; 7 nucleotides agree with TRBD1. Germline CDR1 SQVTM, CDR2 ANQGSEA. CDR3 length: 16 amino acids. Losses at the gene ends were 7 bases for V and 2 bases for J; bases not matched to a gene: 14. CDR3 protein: CSATLLTGRPGNTIYF. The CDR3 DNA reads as TGCAGCGCTACTCTATTGACAGGGAGGCCTGGAAACACCATATATTTT. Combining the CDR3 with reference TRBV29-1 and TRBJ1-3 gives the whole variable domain SAVISQKPSRDICQRGTSLTIQCQVDSQVTMMFWYRQQPGQSLTLIATANQGSEATYESGFVIDKFPISRPNLTFSTLTVSNMSPEDSSIYLCSATLLTGRPGNTIYFGEGSWLTVV.

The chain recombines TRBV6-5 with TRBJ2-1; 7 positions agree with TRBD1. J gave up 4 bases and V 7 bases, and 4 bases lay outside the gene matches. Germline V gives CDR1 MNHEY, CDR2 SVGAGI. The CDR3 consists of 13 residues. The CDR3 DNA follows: TGTGCCAGCACTTCGGACAGGTACAATGAGCAGTTCTTC. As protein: CASTSDRYNEQFF.

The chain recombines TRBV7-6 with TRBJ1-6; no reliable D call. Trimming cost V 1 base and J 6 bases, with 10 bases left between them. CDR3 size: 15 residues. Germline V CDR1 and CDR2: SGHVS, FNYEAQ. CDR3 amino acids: CASSLGYSSNSPLHF. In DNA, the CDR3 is TGTGCCAGCAGCTTAGGGTACAGTTCTAATTCACCCCTCCACTTT. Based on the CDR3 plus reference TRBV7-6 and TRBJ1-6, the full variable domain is GAGVSQSPRYKVTKRGQDVALRCDPISGHVSLYWYRQALGQGPEFLTYFNYEAQQDKSGLPNDRFSAERPEGSISTLTIQRTEQRDSAMYRCASSLGYSSNSPLHFGNGTRLTVT.

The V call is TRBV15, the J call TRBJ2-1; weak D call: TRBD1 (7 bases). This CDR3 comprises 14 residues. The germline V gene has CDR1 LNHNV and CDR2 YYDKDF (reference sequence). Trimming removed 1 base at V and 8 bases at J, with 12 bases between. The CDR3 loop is CATSRGQGGDEQFF. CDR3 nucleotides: TGTGCCACCAGCAGAGGACAGGGAGGAGATGAGCAGTTCTTC. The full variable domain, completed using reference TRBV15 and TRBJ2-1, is DAMVIQNPRYQVTQFGKPVTLSCSQTLNHNVMYWYQQKSSQAPKLLFHYYDKDFNNEADTPDNFQSRRPNTSFCFLDIRSPGLGDTAMYLCATSRGQGGDEQFFGPGTRLTVL.

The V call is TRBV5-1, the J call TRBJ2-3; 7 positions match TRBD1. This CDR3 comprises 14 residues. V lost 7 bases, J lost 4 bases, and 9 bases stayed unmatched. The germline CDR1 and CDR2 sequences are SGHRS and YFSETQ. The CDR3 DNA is TGCGCCAGCGGACCTTCGACAGGGTCAGATACGCAGTATTTT. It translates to CASGPSTGSDTQYF.

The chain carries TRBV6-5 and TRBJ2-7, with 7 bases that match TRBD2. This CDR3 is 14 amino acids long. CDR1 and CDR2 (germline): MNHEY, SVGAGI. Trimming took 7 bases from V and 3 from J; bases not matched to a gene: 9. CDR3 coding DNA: TGTGCCAGCAAGCCGGGGGGAGCATACTACGAGCAGTACTTC. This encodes CASKPGGAYYEQYF.

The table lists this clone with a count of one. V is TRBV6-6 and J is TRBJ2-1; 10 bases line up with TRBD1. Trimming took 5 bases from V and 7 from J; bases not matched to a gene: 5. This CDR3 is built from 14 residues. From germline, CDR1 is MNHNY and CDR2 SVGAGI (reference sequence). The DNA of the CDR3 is TGTGCCAGCAGTGCCGGACAGGGGGGTAATGAGCAGTTCTTC. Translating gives CASSAGQGGNEQFF.

CDR3 coding DNA: TGTGCCAGTACTAGCACAGGGCACAATTCACCCCTCCACTTT. Its translation is CASTSTGHNSPLHF. The chain joins TRBV19 to TRBJ1-6; tentative D call: TRBD1 (6 bases). V was clipped by 7 bases and J by 7 bases, with 14 bases between them. This CDR3 comprises 14 residues. The germline V gene encodes CDR1 LNHDA and CDR2 SQIVND (reference sequence).